This T cell receptor beta chain was obtained from a study of shared T cell receptors in the human thymus. The germline V gene encodes CDR1 KGHSH and CDR2 LQKENI. The V and J ends lost 4 bases and 0 bases, in that order; junction bases with no gene match: 3. This CDR3 has 17 residues. Clones were read by immunoSEQ multiplex PCR, and TCRdb kept only the in-frame ones, dropping some. The sample includes about 660,000 clones, roughly 90% of them seen just once. The sample was also linked to a second study, of human thymus T cells. As that study records: Thymic tissue was derived from resections collected during corrective heart surgery. Thymic and blood repertoires appeared to show biased V and J gene usage.

This clonotype was obtained from a boy under two years old with a congenital heart defect. Sequenced sample: thymocytes. The rearrangement links TRBV18 to TRBJ2-1, with 13 bases matching TRBD2. CDR3 sequence: CASSRGLAGRSYNEQFF. CDR3 in DNA: TGTGCCAGCTCACGGGGACTAGCGGGACGCTCCTACAATGAGCAGTTCTTC.